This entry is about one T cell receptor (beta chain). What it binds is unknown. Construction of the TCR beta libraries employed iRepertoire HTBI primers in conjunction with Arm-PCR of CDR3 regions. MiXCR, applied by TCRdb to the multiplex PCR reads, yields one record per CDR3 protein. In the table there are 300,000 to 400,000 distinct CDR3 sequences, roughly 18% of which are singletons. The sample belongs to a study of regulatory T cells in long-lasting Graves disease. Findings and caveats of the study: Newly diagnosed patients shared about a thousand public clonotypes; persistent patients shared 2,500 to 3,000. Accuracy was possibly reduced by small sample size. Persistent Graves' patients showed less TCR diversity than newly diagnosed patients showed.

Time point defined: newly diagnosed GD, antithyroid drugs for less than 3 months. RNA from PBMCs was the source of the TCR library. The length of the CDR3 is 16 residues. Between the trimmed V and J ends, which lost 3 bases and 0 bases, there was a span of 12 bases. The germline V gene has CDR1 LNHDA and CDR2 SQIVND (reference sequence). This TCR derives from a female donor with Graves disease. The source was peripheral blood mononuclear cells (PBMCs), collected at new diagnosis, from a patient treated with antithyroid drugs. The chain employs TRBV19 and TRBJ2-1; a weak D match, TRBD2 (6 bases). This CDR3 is CASSILTGASYNEQFF. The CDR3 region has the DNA TGTGCCAGTAGTATCTTAACGGGAGCCTCCTACAATGAGCAGTTCTTC.